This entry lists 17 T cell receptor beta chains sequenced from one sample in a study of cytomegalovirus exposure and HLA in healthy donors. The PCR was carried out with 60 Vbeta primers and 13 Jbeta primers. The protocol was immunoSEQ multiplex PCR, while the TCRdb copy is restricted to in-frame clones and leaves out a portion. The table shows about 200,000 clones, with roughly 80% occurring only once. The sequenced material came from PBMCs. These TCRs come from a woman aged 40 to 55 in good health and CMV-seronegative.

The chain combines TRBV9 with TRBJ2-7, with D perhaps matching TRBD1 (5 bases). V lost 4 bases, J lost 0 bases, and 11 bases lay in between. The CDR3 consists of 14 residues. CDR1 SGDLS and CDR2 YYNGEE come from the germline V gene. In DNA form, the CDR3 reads TGTGCCAGCAGCACAGACAGTCTCTCCTACGAGCAGTACTTC. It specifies CASSTDSLSYEQYF.

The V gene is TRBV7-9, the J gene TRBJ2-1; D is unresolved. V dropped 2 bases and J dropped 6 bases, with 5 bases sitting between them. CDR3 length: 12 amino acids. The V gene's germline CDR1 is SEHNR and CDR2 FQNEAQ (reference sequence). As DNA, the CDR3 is TGTGCCAGCAGCTTACTAGTCAATGAGCAGTTCTTC. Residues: CASSLLVNEQFF.

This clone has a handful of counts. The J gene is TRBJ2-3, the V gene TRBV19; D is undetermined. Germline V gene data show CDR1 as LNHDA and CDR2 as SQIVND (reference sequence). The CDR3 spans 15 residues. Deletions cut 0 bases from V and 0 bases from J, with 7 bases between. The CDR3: CASSIDQVSTDTQYF. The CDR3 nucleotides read TGTGCCAGTAGTATAGACCAGGTTAGCACAGATACGCAGTATTTT.

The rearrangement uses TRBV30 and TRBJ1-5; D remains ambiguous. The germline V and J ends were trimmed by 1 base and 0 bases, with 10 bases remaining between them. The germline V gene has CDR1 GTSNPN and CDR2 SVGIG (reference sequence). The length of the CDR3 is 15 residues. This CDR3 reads CAWSDTPNSNQPQHF. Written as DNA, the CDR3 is TGTGCCTGGAGTGATACCCCTAATAGCAATCAGCCCCAGCATTTT. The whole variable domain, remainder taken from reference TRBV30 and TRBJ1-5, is SQTIHQWPATLVQPVGSPLSLECTVEGTSNPNLYWYRQAAGRGLQLLFYSVGIGQISSEVPQNLSASRPQDRQFILSSKKLLLSDSGFYLCAWSDTPNSNQPQHFGDGTRLSIL.

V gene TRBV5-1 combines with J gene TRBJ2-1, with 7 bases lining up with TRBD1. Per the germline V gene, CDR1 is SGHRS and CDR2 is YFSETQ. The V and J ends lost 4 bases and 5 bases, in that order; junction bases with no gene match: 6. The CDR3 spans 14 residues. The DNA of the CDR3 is TGCGCCAGCAGCCCGATGGGACAGAACAATGAGCAGTTCTTC. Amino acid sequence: CASSPMGQNNEQFF.

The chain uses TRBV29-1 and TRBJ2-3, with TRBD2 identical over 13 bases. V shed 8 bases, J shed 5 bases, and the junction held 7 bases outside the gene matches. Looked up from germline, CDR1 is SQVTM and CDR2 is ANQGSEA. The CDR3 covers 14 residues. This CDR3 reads CSLGTSGIKDTQYF. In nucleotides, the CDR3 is TGCAGCCTTGGGACTAGCGGGATCAAAGATACGCAGTATTTT.

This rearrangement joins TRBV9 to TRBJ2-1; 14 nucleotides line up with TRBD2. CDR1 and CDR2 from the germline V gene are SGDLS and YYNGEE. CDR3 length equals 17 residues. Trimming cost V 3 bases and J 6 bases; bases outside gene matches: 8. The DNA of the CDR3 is TGTGCCAGCAGCGAGAGGGGACTAGCGGGAGATGTCAATGAGCAGTTCTTC. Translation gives CASSERGLAGDVNEQFF.

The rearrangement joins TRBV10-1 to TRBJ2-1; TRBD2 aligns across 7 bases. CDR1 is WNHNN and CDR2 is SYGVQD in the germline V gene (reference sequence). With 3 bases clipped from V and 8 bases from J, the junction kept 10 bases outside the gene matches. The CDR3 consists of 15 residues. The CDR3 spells CASSESRLALHEQFF. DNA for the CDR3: TGCGCCAGCAGTGAATCGCGACTAGCTCTACATGAGCAGTTCTTC.

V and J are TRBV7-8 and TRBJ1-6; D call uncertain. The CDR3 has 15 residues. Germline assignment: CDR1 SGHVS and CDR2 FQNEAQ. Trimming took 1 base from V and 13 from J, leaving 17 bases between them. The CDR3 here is CASSLERGTRRPLHF. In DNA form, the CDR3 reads TGTGCCAGCAGCTTAGAGCGGGGAACCCGCCGGCCCCTCCACTTT.

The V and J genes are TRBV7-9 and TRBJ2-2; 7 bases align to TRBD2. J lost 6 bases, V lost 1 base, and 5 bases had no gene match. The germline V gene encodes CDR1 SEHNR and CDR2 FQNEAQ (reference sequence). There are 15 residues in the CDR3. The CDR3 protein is CASSLGLAEPGELFF. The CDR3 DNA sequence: TGTGCCAGCAGCTTAGGCCTAGCGGAGCCCGGGGAGCTGTTTTTT.

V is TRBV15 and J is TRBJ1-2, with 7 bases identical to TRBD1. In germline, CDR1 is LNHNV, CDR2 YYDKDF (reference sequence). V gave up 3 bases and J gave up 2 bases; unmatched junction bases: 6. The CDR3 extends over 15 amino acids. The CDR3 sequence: CATSSRQGLNYGYTF. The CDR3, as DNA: TGTGCCACCAGCAGTAGACAGGGACTCAACTATGGCTACACCTTC. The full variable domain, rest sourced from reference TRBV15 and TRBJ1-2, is DAMVIQNPRYQVTQFGKPVTLSCSQTLNHNVMYWYQQKSSQAPKLLFHYYDKDFNNEADTPDNFQSRRPNTSFCFLDIRSPGLGDTAMYLCATSSRQGLNYGYTFGSGTRLTVV.

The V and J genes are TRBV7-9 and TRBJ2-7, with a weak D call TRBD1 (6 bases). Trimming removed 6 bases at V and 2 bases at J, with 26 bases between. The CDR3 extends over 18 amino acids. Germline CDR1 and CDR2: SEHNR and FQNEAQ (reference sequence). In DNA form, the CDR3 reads TGTGCCAGCAGTATTCCTCTGGCAGGGGCGAAAAAGGCCTACGAGCAGTACTTC. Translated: CASSIPLAGAKKAYEQYF.

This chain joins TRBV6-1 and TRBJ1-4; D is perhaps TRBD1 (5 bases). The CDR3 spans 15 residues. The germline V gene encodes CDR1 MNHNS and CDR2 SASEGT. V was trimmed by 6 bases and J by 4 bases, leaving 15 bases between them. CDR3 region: CASRARGYDNEKLFF. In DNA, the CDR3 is TGTGCCAGCAGAGCCCGGGGGTATGATAATGAAAAACTGTTTTTT.

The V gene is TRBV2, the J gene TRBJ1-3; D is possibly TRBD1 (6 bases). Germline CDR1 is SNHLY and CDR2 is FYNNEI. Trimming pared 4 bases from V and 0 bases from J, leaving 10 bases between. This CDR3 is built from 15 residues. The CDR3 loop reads CASSGPQGSGNTIYF. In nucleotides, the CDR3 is TGTGCCAGCAGTGGTCCACAGGGCTCTGGAAACACCATATATTTT.

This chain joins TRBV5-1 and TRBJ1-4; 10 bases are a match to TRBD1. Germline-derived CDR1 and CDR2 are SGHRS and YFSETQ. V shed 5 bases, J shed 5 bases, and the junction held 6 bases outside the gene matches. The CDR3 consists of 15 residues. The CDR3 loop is CASSLTGGMNEKLFF. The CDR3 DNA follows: TGCGCCAGCAGTTTGACAGGGGGCATGAATGAAAAACTGTTTTTT. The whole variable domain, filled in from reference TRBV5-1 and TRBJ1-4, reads KAGVTQTPRYLIKTRGQQVTLSCSPISGHRSVSWYQQTPGQGLQFLFEYFSETQRNKGNFPGRFSGRQFSNSRSEMNVSTLELGDSALYLCASSLTGGMNEKLFFGSGTQLSVL.

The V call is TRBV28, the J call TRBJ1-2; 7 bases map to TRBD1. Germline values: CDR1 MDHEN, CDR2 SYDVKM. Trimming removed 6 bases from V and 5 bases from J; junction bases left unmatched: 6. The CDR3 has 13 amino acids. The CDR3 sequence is CASSQGQTYGYTF. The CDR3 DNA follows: TGTGCCAGCAGCCAGGGACAGACTTATGGCTACACCTTC.

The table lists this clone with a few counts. CDR3 amino acids: CASSEAHRQLYTGELFF. In DNA, the CDR3 is TGTGCCAGCAGTGAAGCGCATCGACAGCTTTACACCGGGGAGCTGTTTTTT. This chain joins TRBV2 and TRBJ2-2, with TRBD1 as a possible D gene (5 bases). V was shortened by 0 bases and J by 3 bases, with 14 bases between the two germline ends. Germline assignment: CDR1 SNHLY and CDR2 FYNNEI. The CDR3 totals 17 residues. Supplemented by reference TRBV2 and TRBJ2-2, the full variable domain reads EPEVTQTPSHQVTQMGQEVILRCVPISNHLYFYWYRQILGQKVEFLVSFYNNEISEKSEIFDDQFSVERPDGSNFTLKIRSTKLEDSAMYFCASSEAHRQLYTGELFFGEGSRLTVL.